The 9 T cell receptor beta chains below all came from one sample that was sequenced in a study of CD8 T cells in Susac syndrome. The authors reverse transcribed roughly 0.5 to 1 ug RNA with random hexamers. Each CDR3 protein is one row after TCRdb ran MiXCR on the immunoSEQ multiplex PCR reads. The sample contains 160,000 or so distinct CDR3 sequences, 94% of which appear only once. Source material: CD4+ T cells from PBMCs. The receptors originated from a human donor with Susac syndrome.

This chain joins TRBV4-3 and TRBJ1-4, with D perhaps matching TRBD1 (5 bases). V lost 0 bases to trimming and J lost 7 bases, with 12 bases between them. This CDR3 contains 15 residues. CDR1 is LGHNA, CDR2 YSLEER, per germline. The CDR3 DNA reads TGCGCCAGCAGCCAAGAGGGGACCTTTGGTGAAAAACTGTTTTTT. Its protein product is CASSQEGTFGEKLFF.

The chain combines TRBV7-8 with TRBJ2-1, with 11 bases matching TRBD2. V dropped 5 bases and J dropped 6; count of bases not matched to a gene: 9. CDR3 size: 16 residues. Germline-derived CDR1 and CDR2 are SGHVS and FQNEAQ. The CDR3 DNA follows: TGTGCCAGCAGCCCCCGGCCTAGCGGGGGGTCCAATGAGCAGTTCTTC. Translating it yields CASSPRPSGGSNEQFF.

The rearrangement joins TRBV30 to TRBJ1-3; D is uncertain. From germline, CDR1 is GTSNPN and CDR2 SVGIG (reference sequence). Between the trimmed V and J ends, which lost 0 bases and 0 bases, there was a span of 3 bases. The CDR3 contains 13 residues. CDR3 in amino acids: CAWSVNSGNTIYF. CDR3 nucleotide sequence: TGTGCCTGGAGTGTAAACTCTGGAAACACCATATATTTT.

This chain joins TRBV10-3 and TRBJ2-7; weak D call: TRBD2 (7 bases). The CDR3 spans 19 residues. Trimming stripped 4 bases from V and 2 bases from J, with 27 bases between. Germline V gene lookup returns CDR1 ENHRY and CDR2 SYGVKD. Here the CDR3 DNA reads TGTGCCATCAGTGCCCTGGGGGGGCAGGGGAATCTAGCGGCCTACGAGCAGTACTTC. It is translated as CAISALGGQGNLAAYEQYF.

This clonotype was counted only a few times. The chain is built from TRBV5-5 and TRBJ1-5; D gene uncertain. CDR1 and CDR2 from the germline V gene are SGHKS and YYEKEE (reference sequence). The V and J ends lost 3 bases and 4 bases respectively, with 5 bases between them. The CDR3 length is 12 residues. CDR3 amino acids: CASSSNNQPQHF. The CDR3 DNA is TGTGCCAGCAGCTCTAATAATCAGCCCCAGCATTTT.

The V gene is TRBV30, the J gene TRBJ1-1; no definite D call. CDR1 GTSNPN and CDR2 SVGIG come from the germline V gene (reference sequence). The CDR3 contains 13 residues. The V end was cut by 2 bases, the J end by 1 base, with 8 bases between. Here the CDR3 DNA reads TGTGCCTGGAGTATGCAGAGGAACACTGAAGCTTTCTTT. Its translation is CAWSMQRNTEAFF. The full variable domain, in which reference TRBV30 and TRBJ1-1 provide the parts outside the CDR3, is SQTIHQWPATLVQPVGSPLSLECTVEGTSNPNLYWYRQAAGRGLQLLFYSVGIGQISSEVPQNLSASRPQDRQFILSSKKLLLSDSGFYLCAWSMQRNTEAFFGQGTRLTVV.

The J gene is TRBJ2-1, the V gene TRBV5-1; TRBD2 agrees at 14 bases. Germline CDR1 and CDR2: SGHRS and YFSETQ. Germline trimming cut 3 bases from V and 9 bases from J; bases unmatched to any gene: 14. The CDR3 contains 18 residues. The CDR3 DNA reads TGCGCCAGCAGCTCACTGACTAGCGGGGGGGCCTCTGGTAGTGAGCAGTTCTTC. Encoded protein: CASSSLTSGGASGSEQFF. The entire variable domain, with the rest obtained from reference TRBV5-1 and TRBJ2-1, is as follows: KAGVTQTPRYLIKTRGQQVTLSCSPISGHRSVSWYQQTPGQGLQFLFEYFSETQRNKGNFPGRFSGRQFSNSRSEMNVSTLELGDSALYLCASSSLTSGGASGSEQFFGPGTRLTVL.

V is TRBV4-3 and J is TRBJ1-4; D is possibly TRBD1 (6 bases). The CDR3 sequence is 16 residues long. Trimming shortened V by 0 bases and J by 7 bases, and 15 bases separated the two germline ends. CDR1 and CDR2 (germline): LGHNA, YSLEER. CDR3 amino acids: CASSQDRGGLVEKLFF. The CDR3 nucleotides read TGCGCCAGCAGCCAAGATCGAGGGGGACTCGTTGAAAAACTGTTTTTT.

CDR3: CSGLGRDRSYNEQFF. Here the CDR3 DNA reads TGCAGCGGGTTGGGACGGGACCGCTCCTACAATGAGCAGTTCTTC. The J gene is TRBJ2-1, the V gene TRBV29-1, with D perhaps given as TRBD1 or TRBD2 (5 bases each). Looked up from germline, CDR1 is SQVTM and CDR2 is ANQGSEA. V gave up 7 bases and J gave up 0 bases, with 16 bases separating them. The CDR3 consists of 15 residues.